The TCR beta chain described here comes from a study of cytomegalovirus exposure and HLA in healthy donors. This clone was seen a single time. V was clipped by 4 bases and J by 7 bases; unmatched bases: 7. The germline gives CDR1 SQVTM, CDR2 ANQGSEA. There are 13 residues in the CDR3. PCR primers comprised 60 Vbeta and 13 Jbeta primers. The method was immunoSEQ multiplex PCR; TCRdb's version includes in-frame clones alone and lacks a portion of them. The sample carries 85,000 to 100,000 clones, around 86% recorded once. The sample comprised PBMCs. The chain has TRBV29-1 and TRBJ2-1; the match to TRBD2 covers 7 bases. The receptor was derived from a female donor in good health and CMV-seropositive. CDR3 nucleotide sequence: TGCAGCGTTGGAGGCGGGAGTAGTAATGAGCAGTTCTTC. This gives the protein CSVGGGSSNEQFF.